The entry that follows covers one T cell receptor beta chain sequence. Its antigen is undetermined. The trim removed 6 bases at V and 4 bases at J, leaving 8 bases unmatched. The CDR3 spans 15 residues. Germline CDR1 MDHEN, CDR2 SYDVKM. The data originate from a study of shared clonotypes between healthy human individuals. At the level of the study: There were three CD4 naive, three CD4 memory, two CD8 naive and one CD8 memory plates per donor. Points from the study as a whole: As a rule, naive subsets had a larger estimated richness than memory subsets. What rarefaction showed was incomplete sorted-subset sequencing despite large depth.

Using immunoSEQ multiplex PCR, the repertoire was profiled, and TCRdb retains in-frame clones only, with some absent. Of 550,000 to 700,000 clones listed, about three quarters are singletons. The J gene is TRBJ2-5, the V gene TRBV28; the match to TRBD1 covers 10 bases. Sequencing was carried out using memory CD4+ T cells sorted from blood. Subset in this sample: CD45RA-negative fraction. The sequence derives from a woman under 40 in good health. Here the CDR3 reads CASRGDRGPSETQYF. As DNA, the CDR3 is TGTGCCAGCAGGGGTGACAGGGGGCCATCAGAGACCCAGTACTTC.